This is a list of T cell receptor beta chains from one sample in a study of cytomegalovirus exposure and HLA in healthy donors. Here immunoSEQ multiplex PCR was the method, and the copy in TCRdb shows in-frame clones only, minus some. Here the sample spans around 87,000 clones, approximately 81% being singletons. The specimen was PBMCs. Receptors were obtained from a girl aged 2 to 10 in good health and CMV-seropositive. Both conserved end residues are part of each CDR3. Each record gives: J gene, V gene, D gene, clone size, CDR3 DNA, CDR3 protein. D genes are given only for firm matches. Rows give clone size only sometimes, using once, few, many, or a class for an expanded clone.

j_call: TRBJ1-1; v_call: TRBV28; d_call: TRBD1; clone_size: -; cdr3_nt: TGTGCCAGCAGTCCATTCGGGACAGTCTCCGAAGCTTTCTTT; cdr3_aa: CASSPFGTVSEAFF
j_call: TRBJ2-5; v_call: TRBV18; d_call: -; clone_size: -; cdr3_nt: TGTGCCAGCTCACCACCGAGAGAGACCCAGTACTTC; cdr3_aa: CASSPPRETQYF
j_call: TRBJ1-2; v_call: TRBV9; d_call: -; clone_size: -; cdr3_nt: TGTGCCAGCAGCCCGCGACAGGATAACTATGGCTACACCTTC; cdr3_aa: CASSPRQDNYGYTF
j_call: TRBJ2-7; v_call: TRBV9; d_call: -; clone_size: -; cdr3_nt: TGTGCCAGCAGCGTAGTGGCCGGGAGCCCCCCCTACGAGCAGTACTTC; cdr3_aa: CASSVVAGSPPYEQYF
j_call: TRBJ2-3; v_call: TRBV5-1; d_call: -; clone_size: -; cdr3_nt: TGCGCCAGCAGCCCCGGGGATAGCACAAATACGCAGTATTTT; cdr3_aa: CASSPGDSTNTQYF
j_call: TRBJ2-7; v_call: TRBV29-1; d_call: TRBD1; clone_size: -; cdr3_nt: TGCAGCGTTGAGAGCGACAGGGAAGGTTCATACGAGCAGTACTTC; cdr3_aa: CSVESDREGSYEQYF
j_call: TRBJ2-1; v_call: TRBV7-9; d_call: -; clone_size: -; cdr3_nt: TGTGCCAGCCAAGGGGGTCTGCATGAGCAGTTCTTC; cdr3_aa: CASQGGLHEQFF
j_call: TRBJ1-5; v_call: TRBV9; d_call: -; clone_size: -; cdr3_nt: TGTGCCAGCGGAGCGGATCAGCCCCAGCATTTT; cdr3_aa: CASGADQPQHF
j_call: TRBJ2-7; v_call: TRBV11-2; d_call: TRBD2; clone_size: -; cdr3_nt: TGTGCCAGCAGCTTAGCGGGGACTACCCTTATGAAGCAGTACTTC; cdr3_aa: CASSLAGTTLMKQYF
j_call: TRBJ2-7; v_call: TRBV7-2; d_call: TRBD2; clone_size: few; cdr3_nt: TGTGCCAGCAGCTTAGTTCGTAGCGGGAGAGGCGAGCAGTACTTC; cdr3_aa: CASSLVRSGRGEQYF
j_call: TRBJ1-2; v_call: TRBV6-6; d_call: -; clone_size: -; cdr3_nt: TGTGCCAGCTCCCCAGGGAGGGATGGCTACACCTTC; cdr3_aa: CASSPGRDGYTF
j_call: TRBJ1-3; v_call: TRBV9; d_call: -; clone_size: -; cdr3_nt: TGTGCCAGCAGCGTAACGGGATCTGGAAACACCATATATTTT; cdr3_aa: CASSVTGSGNTIYF
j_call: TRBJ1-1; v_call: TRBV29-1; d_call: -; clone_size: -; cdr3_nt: TGCGGATGCTTCAGCCGGGGGACTGAAGCTTTCTTT; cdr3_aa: CGCFSRGTEAFF
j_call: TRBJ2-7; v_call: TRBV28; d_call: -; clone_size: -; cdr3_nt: TGTGCCAGCAGTTTCAGCTACGAGCAGTACTTC; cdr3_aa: CASSFSYEQYF
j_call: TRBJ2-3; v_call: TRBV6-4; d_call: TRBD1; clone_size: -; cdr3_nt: TGTGCCAGCAGTGGAGGACAGGGGGCAGATACGCAGTATTTT; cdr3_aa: CASSGGQGADTQYF
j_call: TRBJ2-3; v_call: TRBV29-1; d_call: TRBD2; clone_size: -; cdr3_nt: TGCAGCTTGGGGCGTTTAGCGGGAGACCCCGGCACAGATACGCAGTATTTT; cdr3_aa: CSLGRLAGDPGTDTQYF
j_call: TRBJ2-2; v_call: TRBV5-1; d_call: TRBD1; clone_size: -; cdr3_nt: TGCGCCAGCAGCGCATCCCGGGACAGGGGTACCGGGGAGCTGTTTTTT; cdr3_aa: CASSASRDRGTGELFF
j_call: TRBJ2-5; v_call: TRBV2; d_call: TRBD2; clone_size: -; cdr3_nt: TGTGCCAGCAGTCCCTGGCTAGCGGGGAGTCTGGGAGAGACCCAGTACTTC; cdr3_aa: CASSPWLAGSLGETQYF
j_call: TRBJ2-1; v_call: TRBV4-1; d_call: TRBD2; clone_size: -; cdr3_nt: TGCGCCAGCGGGGGGGCTAGCGGGAGTATCGATGAGCAGTTCTTC; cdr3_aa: CASGGASGSIDEQFF
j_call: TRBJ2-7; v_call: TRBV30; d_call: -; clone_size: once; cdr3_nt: TGTGCCTGGAACCCGGGACTCCCTTCCTACGAGCAGTACTTC; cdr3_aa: CAWNPGLPSYEQYF
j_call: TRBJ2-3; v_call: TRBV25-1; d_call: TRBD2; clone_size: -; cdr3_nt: TGTGCCAGCAGTGTAGCGGGAGGCACAGATACGCAGTATTTT; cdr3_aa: CASSVAGGTDTQYF
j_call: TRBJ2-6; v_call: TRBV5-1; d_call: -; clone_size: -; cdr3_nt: TGCGCCAGCAGCTTGGGACAGAACTCTGGGGCCAACGTCCTGACTTTC; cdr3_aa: CASSLGQNSGANVLTF
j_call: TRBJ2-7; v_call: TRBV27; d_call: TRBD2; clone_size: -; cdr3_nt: TGTGCCAGCAGTTTATCGCCTAGCGGGAGCGAGCAGTACTTC; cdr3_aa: CASSLSPSGSEQYF
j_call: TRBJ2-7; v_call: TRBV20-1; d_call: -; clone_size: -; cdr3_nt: TGCAGTGCTAAGGACATCTACGAGCAGTACTTC; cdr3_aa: CSAKDIYEQYF
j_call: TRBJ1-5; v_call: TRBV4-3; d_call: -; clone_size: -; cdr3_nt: TGCGCCAGCAGCCAAGATCCACAGAGAAGGGGTCAGCCCCAGCATTTT; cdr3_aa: CASSQDPQRRGQPQHF
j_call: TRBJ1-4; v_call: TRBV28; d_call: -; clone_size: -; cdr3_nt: TGTGCCAGCAGTTCCCTACAGGAAAAACTGTTTTTT; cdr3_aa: CASSSLQEKLFF
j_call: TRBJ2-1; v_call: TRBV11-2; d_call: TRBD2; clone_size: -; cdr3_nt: TGTGCCAGCAGCTTAGTTTTGCGGGAGCACAATGAGCAGTTCTTC; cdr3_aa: CASSLVLREHNEQFF
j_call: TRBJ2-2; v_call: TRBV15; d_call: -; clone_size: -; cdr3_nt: TGTGCCACCAGCAGAGAAACAGCCTCAGCCGGGGAGCTGTTTTTT; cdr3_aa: CATSRETASAGELFF
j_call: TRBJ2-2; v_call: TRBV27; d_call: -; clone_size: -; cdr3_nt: TGTGCCAGCAGTCCCCAGACCGGGGAGCTGTTTTTT; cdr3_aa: CASSPQTGELFF
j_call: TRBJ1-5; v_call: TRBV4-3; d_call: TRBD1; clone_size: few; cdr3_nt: TGCGCCAGCAGCCAGGGGGGGACAGGTCAGCCCCAGCATTTT; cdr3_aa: CASSQGGTGQPQHF
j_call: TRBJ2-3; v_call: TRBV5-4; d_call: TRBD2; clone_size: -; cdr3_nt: TGTGCCAGCAGCTTGAACTTTTTTGGGACTAGCGGGAGGGAAGATACGCAGTATTTT; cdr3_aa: CASSLNFFGTSGREDTQYF
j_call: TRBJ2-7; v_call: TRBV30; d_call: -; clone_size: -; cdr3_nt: TGTGCCTGGAGTGAAAACGAGGGGCAGTACTTC; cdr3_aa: CAWSENEGQYF
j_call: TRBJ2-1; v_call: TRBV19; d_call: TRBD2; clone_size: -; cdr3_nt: TGTGCCAGTAGCGGGGCGGGAGGGTACAATGAGCAGTTCTTC; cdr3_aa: CASSGAGGYNEQFF
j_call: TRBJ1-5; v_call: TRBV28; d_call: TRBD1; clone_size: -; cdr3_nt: TGTGCGACCCCGGGACAGGGAAACCAGCCCCAGCATTTT; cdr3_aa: CATPGQGNQPQHF
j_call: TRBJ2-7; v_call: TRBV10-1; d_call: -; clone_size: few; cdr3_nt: TGCGCCAGCAGTGAAACAACCTACGAGCAGTACTTC; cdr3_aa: CASSETTYEQYF
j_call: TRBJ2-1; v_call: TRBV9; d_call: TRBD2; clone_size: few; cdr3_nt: TGTGCCAGCAGCCAACGGACTAGCGGGGGCCCAAATGAGCAGTTCTTC; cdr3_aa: CASSQRTSGGPNEQFF
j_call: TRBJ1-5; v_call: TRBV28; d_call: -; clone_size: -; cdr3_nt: TGTGCCAGCAGTTTTGGGCTGGGCAATCAGCCCCAGCATTTT; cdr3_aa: CASSFGLGNQPQHF
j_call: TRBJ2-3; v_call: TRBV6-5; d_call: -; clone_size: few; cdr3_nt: TGTGCCAGCAGTGGGGGGACAGATACGCAGTATTTT; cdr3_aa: CASSGGTDTQYF
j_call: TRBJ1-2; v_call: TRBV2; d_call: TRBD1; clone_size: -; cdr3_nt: TGTGCCAGCAGCCGACAGGGATCCTATGGCTACACCTTC; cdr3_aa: CASSRQGSYGYTF
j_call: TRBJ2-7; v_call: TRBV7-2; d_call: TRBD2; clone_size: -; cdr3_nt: TGTGCCAGCAGCTTAGCAACGGGACTAGCTGCCGAGCAGTACTTC; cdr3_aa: CASSLATGLAAEQYF
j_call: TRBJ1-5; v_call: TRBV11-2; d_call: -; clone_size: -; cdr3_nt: TGTGCCAGCAGCTTAGGTTATAGCAATCAGCCCCAGCATTTT; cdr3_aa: CASSLGYSNQPQHF
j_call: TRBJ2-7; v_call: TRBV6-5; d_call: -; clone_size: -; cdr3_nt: TGTGCCAGCAGTTACTCCACCGGGAAGAACTACGAGCAGTACTTC; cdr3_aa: CASSYSTGKNYEQYF
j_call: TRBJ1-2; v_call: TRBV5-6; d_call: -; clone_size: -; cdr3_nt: TGTGCCAGCAGCCCCCAGGGTAACTATGGCTACACCTTC; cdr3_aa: CASSPQGNYGYTF
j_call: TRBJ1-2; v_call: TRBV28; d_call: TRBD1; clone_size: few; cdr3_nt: TGTGCCAGCAGCTTTGGACAGGAGTGGTTGTATGGCTACACCTTC; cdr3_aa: CASSFGQEWLYGYTF
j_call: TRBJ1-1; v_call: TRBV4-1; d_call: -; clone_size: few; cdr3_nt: TGCGCCAGCAGCCAAGAGGGCGGGATTGAAGCTTTCTTT; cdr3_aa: CASSQEGGIEAFF